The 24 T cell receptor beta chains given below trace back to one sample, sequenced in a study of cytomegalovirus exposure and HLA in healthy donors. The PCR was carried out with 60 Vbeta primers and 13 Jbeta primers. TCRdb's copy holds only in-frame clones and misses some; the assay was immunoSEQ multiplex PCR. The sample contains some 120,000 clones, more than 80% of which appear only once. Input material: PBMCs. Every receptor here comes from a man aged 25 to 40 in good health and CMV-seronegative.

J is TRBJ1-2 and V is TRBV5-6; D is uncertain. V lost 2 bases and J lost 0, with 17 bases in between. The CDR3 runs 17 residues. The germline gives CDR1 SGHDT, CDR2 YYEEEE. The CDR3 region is CASSLIQVRSANYGYTF. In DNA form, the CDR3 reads TGTGCCAGCAGCTTAATCCAGGTCCGATCAGCTAACTATGGCTACACCTTC.

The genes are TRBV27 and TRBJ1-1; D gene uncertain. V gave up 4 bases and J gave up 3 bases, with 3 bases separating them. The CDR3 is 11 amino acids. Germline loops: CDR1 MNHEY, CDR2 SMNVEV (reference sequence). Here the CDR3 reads CASSSYTEAFF. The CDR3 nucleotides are TGTGCCAGCAGTTCGTACACTGAAGCTTTCTTT.

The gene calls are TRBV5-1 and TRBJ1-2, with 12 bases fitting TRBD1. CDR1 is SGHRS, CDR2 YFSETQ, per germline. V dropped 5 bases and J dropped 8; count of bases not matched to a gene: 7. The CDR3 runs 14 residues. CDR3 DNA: TGCGCCAGCAGAACAGGGACAGGGGGCCGCGGCTACACCTTC. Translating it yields CASRTGTGGRGYTF.

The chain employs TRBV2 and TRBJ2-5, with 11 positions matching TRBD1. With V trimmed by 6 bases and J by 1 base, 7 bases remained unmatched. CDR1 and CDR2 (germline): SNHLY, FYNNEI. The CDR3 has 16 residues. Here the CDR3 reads CASSREGTGGQETQYF. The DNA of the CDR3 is TGTGCCAGCAGCCGGGAGGGGACAGGGGGCCAAGAGACCCAGTACTTC.

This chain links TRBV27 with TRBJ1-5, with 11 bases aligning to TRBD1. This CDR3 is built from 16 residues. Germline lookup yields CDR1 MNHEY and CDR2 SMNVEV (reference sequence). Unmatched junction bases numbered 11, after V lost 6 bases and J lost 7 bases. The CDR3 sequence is CASRDIGQGAGQPQHF. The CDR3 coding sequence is TGTGCCAGCAGGGATATAGGACAGGGGGCAGGGCAGCCCCAGCATTTT.

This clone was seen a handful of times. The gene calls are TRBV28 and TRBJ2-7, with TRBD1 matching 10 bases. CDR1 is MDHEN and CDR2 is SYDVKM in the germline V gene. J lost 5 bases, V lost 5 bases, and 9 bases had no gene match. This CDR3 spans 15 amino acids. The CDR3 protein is CASSHAGTGVDEQYF. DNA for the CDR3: TGTGCCAGCAGTCATGCGGGGACAGGGGTTGACGAGCAGTACTTC.

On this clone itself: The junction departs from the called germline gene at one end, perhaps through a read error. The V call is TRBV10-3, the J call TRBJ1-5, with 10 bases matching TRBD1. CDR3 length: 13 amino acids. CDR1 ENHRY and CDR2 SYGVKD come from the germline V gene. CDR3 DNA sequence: TGTGCCATCAGAGGGACAGGGGATCAGCCCCAGAATTTT. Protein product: CAIRGTGDQPQNF.

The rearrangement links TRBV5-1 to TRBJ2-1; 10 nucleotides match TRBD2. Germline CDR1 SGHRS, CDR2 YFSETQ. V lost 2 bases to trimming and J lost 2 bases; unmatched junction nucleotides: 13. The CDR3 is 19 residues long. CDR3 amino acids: CASSFSSLAGGHAYNEQFF. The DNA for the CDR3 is TGCGCCAGCAGCTTTTCGTCGTTAGCGGGAGGTCATGCCTACAATGAGCAGTTCTTC.

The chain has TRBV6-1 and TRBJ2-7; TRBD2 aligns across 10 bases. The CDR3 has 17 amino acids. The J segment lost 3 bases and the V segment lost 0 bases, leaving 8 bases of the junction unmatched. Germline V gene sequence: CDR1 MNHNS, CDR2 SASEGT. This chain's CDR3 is CASSEALQAGGVYEQYF. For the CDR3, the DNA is TGTGCCAGCAGTGAAGCGCTACAAGCGGGAGGGGTCTACGAGCAGTACTTC.

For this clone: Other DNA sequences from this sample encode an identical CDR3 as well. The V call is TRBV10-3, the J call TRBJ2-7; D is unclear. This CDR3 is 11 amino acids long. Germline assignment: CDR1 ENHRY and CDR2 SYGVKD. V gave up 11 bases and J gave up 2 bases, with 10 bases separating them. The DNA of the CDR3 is TGTGCCGTTGCCCAGGCCTACGAGCAGTACTTC. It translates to CAVAQAYEQYF.

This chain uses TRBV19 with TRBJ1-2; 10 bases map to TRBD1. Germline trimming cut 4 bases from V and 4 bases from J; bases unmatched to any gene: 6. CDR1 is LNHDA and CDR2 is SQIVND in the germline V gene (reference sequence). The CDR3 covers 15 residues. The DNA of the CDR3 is TGTGCCAGTAGTACAGTGACAGGGGGCCCCTATGGCTACACCTTC. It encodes CASSTVTGGPYGYTF.

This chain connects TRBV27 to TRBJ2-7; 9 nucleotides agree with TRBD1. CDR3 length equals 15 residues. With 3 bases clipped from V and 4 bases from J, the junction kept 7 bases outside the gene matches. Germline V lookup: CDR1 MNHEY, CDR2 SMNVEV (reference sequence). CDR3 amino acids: CASSFGTGFGYEQYF. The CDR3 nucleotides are TGTGCCAGCAGTTTTGGGACAGGGTTCGGGTACGAGCAGTACTTC.

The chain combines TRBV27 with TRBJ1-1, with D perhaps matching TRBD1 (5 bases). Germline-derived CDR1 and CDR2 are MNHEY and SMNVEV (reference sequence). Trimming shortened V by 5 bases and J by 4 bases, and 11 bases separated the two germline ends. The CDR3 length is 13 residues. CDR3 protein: CASSPRAATEAFF. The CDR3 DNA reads TGTGCCAGCAGTCCCAGGGCTGCCACTGAAGCTTTCTTT.

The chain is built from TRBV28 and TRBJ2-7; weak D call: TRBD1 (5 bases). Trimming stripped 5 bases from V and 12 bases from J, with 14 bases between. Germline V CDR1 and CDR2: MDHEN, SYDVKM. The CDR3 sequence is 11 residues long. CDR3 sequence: CASSRGPTRYF. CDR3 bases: TGTGCCAGCAGTAGGGGCCCGACGCGGTACTTC. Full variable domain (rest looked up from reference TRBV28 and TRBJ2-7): DVKVTQSSRYLVKRTGEKVFLECVQDMDHENMFWYRQDPGLGLRLIYFSYDVKMKEKGDIPEGYSVSREKKERFSLILESASTNQTSMYLCASSRGPTRYFGPGTRLTVT.

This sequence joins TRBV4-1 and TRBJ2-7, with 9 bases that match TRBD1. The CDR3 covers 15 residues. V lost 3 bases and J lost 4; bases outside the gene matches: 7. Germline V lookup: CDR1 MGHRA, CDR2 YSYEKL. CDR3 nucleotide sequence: TGCGCCAGCAGCCAGATGGGACAGGGTGGGTACGAGCAGTACTTC. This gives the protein CASSQMGQGGYEQYF.

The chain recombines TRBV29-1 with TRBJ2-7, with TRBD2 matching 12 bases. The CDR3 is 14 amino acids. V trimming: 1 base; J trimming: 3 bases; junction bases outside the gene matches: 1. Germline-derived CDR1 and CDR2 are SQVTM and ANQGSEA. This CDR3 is CSVEGLAGDYEQYF. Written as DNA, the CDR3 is TGCAGCGTTGAAGGACTAGCGGGAGACTACGAGCAGTACTTC.

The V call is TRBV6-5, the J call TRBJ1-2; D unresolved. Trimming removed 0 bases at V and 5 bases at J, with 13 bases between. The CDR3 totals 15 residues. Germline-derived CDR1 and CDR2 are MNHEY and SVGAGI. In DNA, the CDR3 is TGTGCCAGCAGTTACTCGACCCGACAAATTTATGGCTACACCTTC. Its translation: CASSYSTRQIYGYTF.

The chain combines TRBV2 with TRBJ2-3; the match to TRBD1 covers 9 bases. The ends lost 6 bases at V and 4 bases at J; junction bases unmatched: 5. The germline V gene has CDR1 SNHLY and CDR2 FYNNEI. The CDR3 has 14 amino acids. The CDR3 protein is CASRPGQGPDTQYF. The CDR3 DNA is TGTGCCAGCAGGCCGGGACAGGGACCAGATACGCAGTATTTT.

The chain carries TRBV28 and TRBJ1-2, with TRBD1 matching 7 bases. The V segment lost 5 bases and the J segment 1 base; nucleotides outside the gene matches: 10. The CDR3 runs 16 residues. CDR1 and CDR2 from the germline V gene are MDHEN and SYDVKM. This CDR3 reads CASSPLGRGHNYGYTF. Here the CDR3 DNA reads TGTGCCAGCAGTCCCCTCGGTAGGGGGCATAACTATGGCTACACCTTC.

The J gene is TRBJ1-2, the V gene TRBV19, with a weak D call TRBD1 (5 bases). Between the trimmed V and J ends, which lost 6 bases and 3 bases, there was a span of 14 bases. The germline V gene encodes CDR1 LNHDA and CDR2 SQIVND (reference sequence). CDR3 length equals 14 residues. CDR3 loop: CASRLQGWDYGYTF. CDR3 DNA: TGTGCCAGTAGGCTGCAGGGATGGGACTATGGCTACACCTTC.

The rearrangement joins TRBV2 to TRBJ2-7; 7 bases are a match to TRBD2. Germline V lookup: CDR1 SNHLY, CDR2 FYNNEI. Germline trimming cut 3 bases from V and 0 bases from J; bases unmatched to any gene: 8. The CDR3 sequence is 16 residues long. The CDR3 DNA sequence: TGTGCCAGCAGTGACCCCGGAGCGGGGAGCTCCTACGAGCAGTACTTC. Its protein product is CASSDPGAGSSYEQYF.

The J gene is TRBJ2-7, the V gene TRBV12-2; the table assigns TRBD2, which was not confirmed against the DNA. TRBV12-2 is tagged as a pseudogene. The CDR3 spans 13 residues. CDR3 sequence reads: CASPLAARYEQYF. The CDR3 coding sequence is TGTGCAAGTCCGCTAGCGGCTAGATACGAGCAGTACTTC.

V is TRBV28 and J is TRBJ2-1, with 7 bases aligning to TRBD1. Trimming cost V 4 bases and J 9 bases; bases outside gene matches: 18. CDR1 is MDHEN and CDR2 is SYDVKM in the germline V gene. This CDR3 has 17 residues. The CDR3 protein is CASSSPEPAIPGGEQFF. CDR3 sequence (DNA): TGTGCCAGCAGTTCCCCAGAACCGGCCATCCCAGGGGGTGAGCAGTTCTTC.

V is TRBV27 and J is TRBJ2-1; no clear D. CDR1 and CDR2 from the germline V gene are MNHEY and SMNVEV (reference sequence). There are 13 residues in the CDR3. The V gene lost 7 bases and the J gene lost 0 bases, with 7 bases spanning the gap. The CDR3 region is CASTSYSYNEQFF. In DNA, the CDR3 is TGTGCCAGCACTTCTTACTCCTACAATGAGCAGTTCTTC.